Shown below are 10 T cell receptor beta chains from a single sample sequenced in a study of blood T cell repertoires in COVID-19. Here immunoSEQ multiplex PCR was the method, and the copy in TCRdb shows in-frame clones only, minus some. The data show over 350,000 clones, approximately 90% seen once. The sequencing input was PBMCs or T cells enriched from blood (not recorded which). The origin of the receptors is a woman in her late teens or twenties who had recovered from COVID-19.

J is TRBJ2-2 and V is TRBV20-1, with D perhaps matching TRBD1 (5 bases). CDR1 and CDR2 from the germline V gene are DFQATT and SNEGSKA (reference sequence). Between the trimmed V and J ends, which lost 3 bases and 6 bases, there was a span of 29 bases. This CDR3 is built from 19 residues. This CDR3 is CSASPRYRGYPPGAGELFF. CDR3 bases: TGCAGTGCTAGTCCCCGATATAGGGGTTACCCCCCAGGTGCCGGGGAGCTGTTTTTT.

This clone was seen only a few times. This sequence joins TRBV4-1 and TRBJ1-5; D possibly corresponds to TRBD1 (5 bases). Trimming shortened V by 0 bases and J by 3 bases, and 12 bases separated the two germline ends. The CDR3 has 16 amino acids. Germline V gives CDR1 MGHRA, CDR2 YSYEKL. The CDR3 spells CASSQDRQGDNQPQHF. CDR3 nucleotide sequence: TGCGCCAGCAGCCAAGATCGTCAGGGCGACAATCAGCCCCAGCATTTT.

This chain joins TRBV11-2 and TRBJ1-3; D remains unclear. Near its end, the DNA agrees better with TRBJ1-5, so the J call may be wrong. The CDR3 is 10 amino acids. From germline, CDR1 is SGHAT and CDR2 FQNNGV. CDR3 sequence reads: CASSLRQQHF. The CDR3 bases are TGTGCCAGCAGCTTACGCCAACAGCATTTT.

The chain is built from TRBV2 and TRBJ1-3; possibly TRBD1 for D (6 bases). V lost 7 bases to trimming and J lost 9 bases, with 16 bases between them. This CDR3 is 13 amino acids long. The V gene's germline CDR1 is SNHLY and CDR2 FYNNEI. This chain's CDR3 is CASKQGLLGTIYF. The CDR3 DNA reads as TGTGCCAGCAAACAGGGTCTCTTGGGCACCATATATTTT.

The chain carries TRBV15 and TRBJ2-7; 7 positions agree with TRBD1. The CDR3 loop spans 14 amino acids. The V gene end was trimmed by 5 bases and the J gene end by 2 bases; junction bases not matched to a gene: 6. Germline lookup yields CDR1 LNHNV and CDR2 YYDKDF (reference sequence). The CDR3 sequence is CATSYRDRPYEQYF. The DNA for the CDR3 is TGTGCCACCAGCTACCGGGACAGACCCTACGAGCAGTACTTC.

V gene TRBV30 combines with J gene TRBJ1-2; perhaps TRBD1 as D (5 bases). In germline, CDR1 is GTSNPN, CDR2 SVGIG (reference sequence). The CDR3 has 14 amino acids. V was clipped by 4 bases and J by 4 bases, with 16 bases between them. The CDR3 region is CAWTVRGLPYGYTF. As DNA, the CDR3 is TGTGCCTGGACGGTCCGGGGACTACCCTATGGCTACACCTTC. Together with reference TRBV30 and TRBJ1-2, the CDR3 gives the full variable domain: SQTIHQWPATLVQPVGSPLSLECTVEGTSNPNLYWYRQAAGRGLQLLFYSVGIGQISSEVPQNLSASRPQDRQFILSSKKLLLSDSGFYLCAWTVRGLPYGYTFGSGTRLTVV.

The rearrangement joins TRBV12-3 or TRBV12-4 to TRBJ1-1; D gene ambiguous. The CDR3 runs to 13 residues. V was clipped by 5 bases and J by 0 bases, with 7 bases between them. The CDR3 DNA reads as TGTGCCAGCAGTCCTACTATGAACACTGAAGCTTTCTTT. This translates into CASSPTMNTEAFF.

J is TRBJ2-5 and V is TRBV5-4; 9 bases are shared with TRBD1. The trim removed 0 bases at V and 4 bases at J, leaving 4 bases unmatched. The CDR3 has 15 residues. Germline assignment: CDR1 SGHNT and CDR2 YYREEE (reference sequence). This chain's CDR3 is CASSLAGTGRETQYF. DNA for the CDR3: TGTGCCAGCAGCTTGGCCGGGACAGGGAGAGAGACCCAGTACTTC.

The V call is TRBV6-2 or TRBV6-3, the J call TRBJ2-3; TRBD2 matches at 13 bases. Germline V gene sequence: CDR1 MNHEY, CDR2 SVGEGT. This CDR3 is 19 amino acids long. The V gene end was trimmed by 2 bases and the J gene end by 5 bases; junction bases not matched to a gene: 13. CDR3 in amino acids: CASSYLRSQGTSGIDTQYF. The CDR3 DNA reads TGTGCCAGCAGTTACCTTCGATCGCAGGGGACTAGCGGGATAGATACGCAGTATTTT.

DNA for the CDR3: TGTGCAAGTCGCTTAGCGGACAGGGGCAACCCTCCGTACCATTCACCCCTCCACTTT. Translation gives CASRLADRGNPPYHSPLHF. The chain joins TRBV12-2 to TRBJ1-6; the listed D gene, TRBD1, was not tested against the DNA. TRBV12-2 is listed as a pseudogene. This CDR3 has 19 amino acids.